Below are 5 T cell receptor beta chains sequenced from a single sample in a study of control samples from healthy donors and cancer patients. The assay was immunoSEQ multiplex PCR, and TCRdb's table has in-frame clones only and misses some. The sample records approximately 130,000 clones, roughly nine tenths being singletons. The specimen was blood. The receptors were sampled from a man between 50 and 59 years old in good health.

The chain uses TRBV10-3 and TRBJ2-3; tentatively, D is TRBD2 (5 bases). Germline CDR1 ENHRY, CDR2 SYGVKD. The CDR3 is 15 amino acids. Deletions cut 0 bases from V and 6 bases from J, with 13 bases between. The CDR3, as DNA: TGTGCCATCAGTGAGTCGACGGGGAACGGGGATACGCAGTATTTT. Translation: CAISESTGNGDTQYF.

CDR3 sequence (DNA): TGTGCCAGCAGCCAAAGGGGAACAGGTCAGCCCCAGCATTTT. This sequence encodes CASSQRGTGQPQHF. V gene TRBV3-1 (or the pseudogene TRBV3-2) combines with J gene TRBJ1-5, with D possibly being TRBD1 (5 bases). V was clipped by 2 bases and J by 6 bases, with 11 bases between them. The CDR3 loop spans 14 amino acids. CDR1 LGHDT and CDR2 YNNKEL come from the germline V gene (reference sequence).

The rearrangement uses TRBV11-2 and TRBJ2-7; 8 bases agree with TRBD2. The CDR3 sequence is 14 residues long. Germline lookup yields CDR1 SGHAT and CDR2 FQNNGV. V shed 6 bases, J shed 0 bases, and the junction held 4 bases outside the gene matches. The CDR3 coding sequence is TGTGCCAGCAGTCGGGGGGGGTCCTCCTACGAGCAGTACTTC. This sequence encodes CASSRGGSSYEQYF.

The chain uses TRBV14 and TRBJ1-3; TRBD1 might be the D (6 bases). Between the trimmed V and J ends, which lost 4 bases and 1 base, there was a span of 17 bases. Germline V gene data show CDR1 as SGHDN and CDR2 as FVKESK. The CDR3 loop spans 17 amino acids. Here the CDR3 DNA reads TGTGCCAGCAGCCCCTGGCAGGGGCTAAAATCTGGAAACACCATATATTTT. Translated: CASSPWQGLKSGNTIYF. The variable domain in full, completed from reference TRBV14 and TRBJ1-3, reads EAGVTQFPSHSVIEKGQTVTLRCDPISGHDNLYWYRRVMGKEIKFLLHFVKESKQDESGMPNNRFLAERTGGTYSTLKVQPAELEDSGVYFCASSPWQGLKSGNTIYFGEGSWLTVV.

The chain employs TRBV5-5 and TRBJ1-1; 7 positions agree with TRBD1. The CDR3 spans 13 residues. CDR1 SGHKS and CDR2 YYEKEE come from the germline V gene (reference sequence). Germline trimming cut 5 bases from V and 6 bases from J; bases unmatched to any gene: 7. CDR3 region: CASRPTGMAEAFF. The CDR3 DNA reads TGTGCCAGCAGGCCGACAGGGATGGCTGAAGCTTTCTTT.